This T cell receptor beta chain was identified during a study of CD8+ T cells in alopecia areata. Treatment defined: oral pan-JAK inhibitor, 5-10 mg twice daily. TCR sequencing used cDNA made by reverse transcription of extracted RNA. Repertoires were generated with immunoSEQ multiplex PCR, while TCRdb's copy carries only in-frame clones and drops some. Of fewer than 200,000 clones detected, about 60% appear once; the ten largest clones hold roughly an eighth. A remark on this clone: Other DNA sequences of this sample code for an identical CDR3.

This sample comprised CD8+ T cells sorted from blood, obtained at week 24, from a patient treated with tofacitinib. The receptor was isolated from a human donor with alopecia areata.

The DNA of the CDR3 is TGTGCCAGCAGTGTAGGCAGAAACAATGAGCAGTTCTTC. Its protein is CASSVGRNNEQFF. This sequence joins TRBV2 and TRBJ2-1; no definite D call. Trimming left V 4 bases short and J 5 bases short, with 9 bases between. The CDR3 has 13 residues. Germline lookup yields CDR1 SNHLY and CDR2 FYNNEI.